Listed below are T cell receptor beta chains from one sample, sequenced in a study of molecular identifiers for immune sequencing clone quantification. TCRdb itself ran the PCR reads through MiXCR, one entry per CDR3 protein. The table shows some 320,000 distinct CDR3 sequences, with roughly a quarter occurring only once. The sequencing sample was made of naive CD8+ T cells from blood, with Jurkat cell RNA spiked in. These TCRs come from a human donor in good health. Some libraries in this study had Jurkat cell RNA spiked in. Each CDR3 is given with its conserved first and last residue. Not every row has a clone size; where given, it reads once, few, many or a size class.

CDR3: CASSQGTGASSYNSPLHF
V: TRBV4-1
J: TRBJ1-6
size: few

CDR3: CASSQGDTQYF
V: TRBV4-1
J: TRBJ2-3
size: few

CDR3: CASNNYNTPFF
V: TRBV7-2
J: TRBJ2-1
size: .

CDR3: CASSLKGAQGYTF
V: TRBV5-6
J: TRBJ1-2
size: many

CDR3: CASSKTGTGMTGELFF
V: TRBV13
J: TRBJ2-2
size: many

CDR3: CASSEIRSDTQYF
V: TRBV11-2
J: TRBJ2-3
size: few

CDR3: CASSSGQGAEAFF
V: TRBV5-6
J: TRBJ1-1
size: many

CDR3: CASSYPLYEQYF
V: TRBV6-2/TRBV6-3
J: TRBJ2-7
size: .

CDR3: CASSKTGTGLSQPQHF
V: TRBV12-3/TRBV12-4
J: TRBJ1-5
size: many

CDR3: CASSFIGRSAYEQYF
V: TRBV27
J: TRBJ2-7
size: few

CDR3: CASSLVLGPKGYEQFF
V: TRBV7-2
J: TRBJ2-1
size: many

CDR3: CASSQARSGANVLTF
V: TRBV4-3
J: TRBJ2-6
size: few

CDR3: CASSDRDWDTEAFF
V: TRBV11-2
J: TRBJ1-1
size: few

CDR3: CSVHRGRNQPQHF
V: TRBV29-1
J: TRBJ1-5
size: few

CDR3: CSARRLAGGITDTQYF
V: TRBV20-1
J: TRBJ2-3
size: few

CDR3: CASSINGATDTQYF
V: TRBV19
J: TRBJ2-3
size: many

CDR3: CASIPQGVTEAFF
V: TRBV6-5
J: TRBJ1-1
size: few

CDR3: CSVLLPGQGVPRQFF
V: TRBV29-1
J: TRBJ2-1
size: many

CDR3: CASSFKRERYEQYF
V: TRBV27
J: TRBJ2-7
size: .

CDR3: CSAREWQQQETQYF
V: TRBV20-1
J: TRBJ2-5
size: many

CDR3: CASSSPELGHSTDTQYF
V: TRBV7-9
J: TRBJ2-3
size: .

CDR3: CASSQEALATGELFF
V: TRBV4-1
J: TRBJ2-2
size: .

CDR3: CASSYLLAGSYEQYF
V: TRBV2
J: TRBJ2-7
size: few

CDR3: CASSLEQGMGEAFF
V: TRBV5-4
J: TRBJ1-1
size: few

CDR3: CASSISGGLQNIQYF
V: TRBV19
J: TRBJ2-4
size: few

CDR3: CESSFRGPGTGEAFF
V: TRBV5-6
J: TRBJ1-1
size: .

CDR3: CASESTGQETQYF
V: TRBV3-1
J: TRBJ2-5
size: .

CDR3: CASSLVVAGSTDTQYF
V: TRBV5-5
J: TRBJ2-3
size: few

CDR3: CASSWRGRYTDTQYF
V: TRBV27
J: TRBJ2-3
size: few

CDR3: CSAKTSGTLNQYF
V: TRBV20-1
J: TRBJ2-5
size: few

CDR3: CRVSTGPGGFADAFF
V: TRBV29-1
J: TRBJ1-1
size: .

CDR3: CASSESWGGLYNTGELFF
V: TRBV6-1
J: TRBJ2-2
size: .

CDR3: CASSVGGTSGATDTQYF
V: TRBV9
J: TRBJ2-3
size: .